This T cell receptor (beta chain) comes out of a study of T cells after yellow fever vaccination. Findings and limits, study-wide: Clonotype sharing between CD4 and CD8 compartments was small. The booster saw the reappearance of most primary-vaccination clones (96% CD4, around 88% CD8). Sorted repertoires could include abundant contaminating clonotypes from bulk cells.

TCRdb reanalysed the 5' RACE reads using MiXCR and keeps one entry per CDR3 protein. The table lists roughly 50,000 distinct CDR3 sequences, 6% to 8% of them singletons, with around 28% in the top ten. This clonotype was counted many times. Its antigen is currently unknown. There are 15 residues in the CDR3. Trimming removed 5 bases at V and 3 bases at J, with 14 bases between. The germline V gene has CDR1 MGHRA and CDR2 YSYEKL. Specimen: CD8+ T cells sorted from PBMCs, collected approximately 16 days after the first yellow fever vaccination. The J gene is TRBJ2-1, the V gene TRBV4-1; tentative D call: TRBD2 (5 bases). This TCR was recovered from a young man who received the YFV17D yellow fever vaccine. DNA of the CDR3: TGCGCCAGCAGCAGCCGGACTGAGAACTACAATGAGCAGTTCTTC. This translates into CASSSRTENYNEQFF.